This T cell receptor beta chain was found in a study of T cell responses to AZD1222 COVID-19 vaccine. As for this clone: Its specificity is unknown.

Doses given second, at about 4 or about 12 weeks, were pooled. General study results and limits: Among those given AZD1222, only 6 or 7 were seropositive at baseline. The peak T cell response came first, and repertoires were sampled only after it. Donors, mostly white British, included more females; clonal diversity was possibly underestimated.

Produced via immunoSEQ multiplex PCR; TCRdb's table is partial and in-frame only. The sample holds under 200,000 clones, around 89% seen once. This TCR was recovered from an adult who received the AZD1222 COVID-19 vaccine. The starting material was peripheral blood, obtained 28 days after the second AZD1222 dose.

The CDR3 here is CASSLWGTSLKETQYF. In DNA form, the CDR3 reads TGTGCCAGCAGTTTGTGGGGGACATCCCTAAAGGAGACCCAGTACTTC. The chain joins TRBV28 to TRBJ2-5, with D possibly TRBD1 on 6 matching bases. Trimming pared 3 bases from V and 5 bases from J, leaving 19 bases between. Germline V gene data show CDR1 as MDHEN and CDR2 as SYDVKM. There are 16 residues in the CDR3.